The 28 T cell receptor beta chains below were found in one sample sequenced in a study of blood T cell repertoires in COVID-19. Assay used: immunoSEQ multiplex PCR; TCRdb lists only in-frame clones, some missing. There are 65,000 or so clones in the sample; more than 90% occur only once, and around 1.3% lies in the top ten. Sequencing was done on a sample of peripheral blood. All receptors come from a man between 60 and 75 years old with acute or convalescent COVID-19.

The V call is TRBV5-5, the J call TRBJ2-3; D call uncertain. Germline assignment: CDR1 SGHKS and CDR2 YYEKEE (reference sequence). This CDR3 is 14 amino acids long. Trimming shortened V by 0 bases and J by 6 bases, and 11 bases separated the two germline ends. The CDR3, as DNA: TGTGCCAGCAGCTTGGACTCGCCCAAGGATACGCAGTATTTT. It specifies CASSLDSPKDTQYF.

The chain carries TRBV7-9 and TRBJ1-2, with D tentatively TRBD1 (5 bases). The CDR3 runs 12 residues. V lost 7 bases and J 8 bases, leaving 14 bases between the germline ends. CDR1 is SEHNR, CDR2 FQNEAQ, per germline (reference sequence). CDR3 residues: CASTDSFGGYTF. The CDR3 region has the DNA TGTGCCAGCACCGACAGTTTCGGGGGCTACACCTTC.

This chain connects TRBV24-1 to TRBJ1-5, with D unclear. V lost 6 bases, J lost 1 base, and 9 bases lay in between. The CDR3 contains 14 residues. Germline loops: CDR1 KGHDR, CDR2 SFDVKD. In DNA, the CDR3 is TGTGCCACCAGTATGGCATGGAGCAATCAGCCCCAGCATTTT. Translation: CATSMAWSNQPQHF.

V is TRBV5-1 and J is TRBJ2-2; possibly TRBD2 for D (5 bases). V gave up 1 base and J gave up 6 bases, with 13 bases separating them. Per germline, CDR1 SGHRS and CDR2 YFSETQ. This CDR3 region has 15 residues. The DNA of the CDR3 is TGCGCCAGCAGCTTGCTAGCTACTCCTGCCGGGGAGCTGTTTTTT. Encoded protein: CASSLLATPAGELFF.

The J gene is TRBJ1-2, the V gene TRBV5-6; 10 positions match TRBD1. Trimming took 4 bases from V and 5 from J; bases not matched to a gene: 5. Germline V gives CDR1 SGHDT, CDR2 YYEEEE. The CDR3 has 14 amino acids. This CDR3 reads CASSRDRGRYGYTF. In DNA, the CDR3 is TGTGCCAGCAGCAGGGACAGGGGCAGGTATGGCTACACCTTC.

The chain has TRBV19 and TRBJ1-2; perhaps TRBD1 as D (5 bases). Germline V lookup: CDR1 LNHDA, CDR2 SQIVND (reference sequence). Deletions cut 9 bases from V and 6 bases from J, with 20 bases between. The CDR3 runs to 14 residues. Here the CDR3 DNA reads TGTGCCAGCATCCGGGGGGACCTCCTCCATGGCTACACCTTC. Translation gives CASIRGDLLHGYTF.

The CDR3 DNA reads as TGTGCCAGCAGTTGGACAGAAATGAACACTGAAGCTTTCTTT. Amino acids: CASSWTEMNTEAFF. This chain uses TRBV6-2 or TRBV6-3 with TRBJ1-1; a possible D gene is TRBD1 (6 bases). The V end lost 4 bases, the J end lost 0 bases, and 9 bases lay between the germline ends. Germline CDR1 and CDR2: MNHEY and SVGEGT. The CDR3 extends over 14 amino acids.

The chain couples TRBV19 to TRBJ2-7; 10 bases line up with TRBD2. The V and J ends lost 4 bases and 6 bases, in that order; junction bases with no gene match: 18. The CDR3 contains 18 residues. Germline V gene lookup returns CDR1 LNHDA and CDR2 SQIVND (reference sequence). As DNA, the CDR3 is TGTGCCAGTAGTAGAGTACTAGCGGGGCCCCTAACCCAAGGCGAGCAGTACTTC. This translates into CASSRVLAGPLTQGEQYF.

The DNA for the CDR3 is TGTGCCAGCAGCGCCCCCTATCCGGGAGGTGAAAAACTGTTTTTT. Translation gives CASSAPYPGGEKLFF. The chain employs TRBV5-4 and TRBJ1-4, with D hard to call. V was cut by 4 bases and J by 7 bases, with 17 bases left in between. The CDR3 is 15 amino acids. The germline gives CDR1 SGHNT, CDR2 YYREEE (reference sequence). Filled out from reference TRBV5-4 and TRBJ1-4, the complete variable domain reads ETGVTQSPTHLIKTRGQQVTLRCSSQSGHNTVSWYQQALGQGPQFIFQYYREEENGRGNFPPRFSGLQFPNYSSELNVNALELDDSALYLCASSAPYPGGEKLFFGSGTQLSVL.

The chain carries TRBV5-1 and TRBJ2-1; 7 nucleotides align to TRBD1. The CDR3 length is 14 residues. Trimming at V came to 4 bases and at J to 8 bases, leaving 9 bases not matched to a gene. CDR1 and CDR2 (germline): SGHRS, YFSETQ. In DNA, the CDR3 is TGCGCCAGCAGCCTCCGGGACAGTGAGGATGAGCAGTTCTTC. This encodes CASSLRDSEDEQFF. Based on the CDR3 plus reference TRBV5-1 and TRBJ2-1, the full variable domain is KAGVTQTPRYLIKTRGQQVTLSCSPISGHRSVSWYQQTPGQGLQFLFEYFSETQRNKGNFPGRFSGRQFSNSRSEMNVSTLELGDSALYLCASSLRDSEDEQFFGPGTRLTVL.

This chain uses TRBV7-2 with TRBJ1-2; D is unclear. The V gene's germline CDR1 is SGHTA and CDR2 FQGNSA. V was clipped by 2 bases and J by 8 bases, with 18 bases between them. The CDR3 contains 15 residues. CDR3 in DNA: TGTGCCAGCAGCTTATTCGGTCGGACTCTTGGAGGCTACACCTTC. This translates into CASSLFGRTLGGYTF. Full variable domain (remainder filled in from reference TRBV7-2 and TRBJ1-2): GAGVSQSPSNKVTEKGKDVELRCDPISGHTALYWYRQSLGQGLEFLIYFQGNSAPDKSGLPSDRFSAERTGGSVSTLTIQRTQQEDSAVYLCASSLFGRTLGGYTFGSGTRLTVV.

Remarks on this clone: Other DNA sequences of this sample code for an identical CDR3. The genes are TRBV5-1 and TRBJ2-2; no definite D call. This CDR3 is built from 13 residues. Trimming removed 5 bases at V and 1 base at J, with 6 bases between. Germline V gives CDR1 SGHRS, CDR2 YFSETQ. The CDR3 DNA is TGCGCCAGCAGGGAGCAGAACACCGGGGAGCTGTTTTTT. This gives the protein CASREQNTGELFF.

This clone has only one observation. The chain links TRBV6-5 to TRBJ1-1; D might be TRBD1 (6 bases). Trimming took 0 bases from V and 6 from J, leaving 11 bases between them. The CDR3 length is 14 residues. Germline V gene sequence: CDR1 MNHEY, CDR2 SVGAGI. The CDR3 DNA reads TGTGCCAGCAGTTACTCGTCCAGGGGCGCTGAAGCTTTCTTT. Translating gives CASSYSSRGAEAFF.

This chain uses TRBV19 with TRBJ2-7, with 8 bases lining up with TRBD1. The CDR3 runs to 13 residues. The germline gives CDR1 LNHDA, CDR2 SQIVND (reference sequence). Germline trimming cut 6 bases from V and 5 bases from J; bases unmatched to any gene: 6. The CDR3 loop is CASRDRGSDEQYF. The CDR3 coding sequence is TGTGCCAGTAGAGACAGGGGTTCGGACGAGCAGTACTTC.

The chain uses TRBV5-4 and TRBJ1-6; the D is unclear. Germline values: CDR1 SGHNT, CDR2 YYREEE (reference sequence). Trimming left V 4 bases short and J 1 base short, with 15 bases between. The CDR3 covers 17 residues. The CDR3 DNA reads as TGTGCCAGCAGCGGGAGATCGTTGTTTTCCTATAATTCACCCCTCCACTTT. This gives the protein CASSGRSLFSYNSPLHF.

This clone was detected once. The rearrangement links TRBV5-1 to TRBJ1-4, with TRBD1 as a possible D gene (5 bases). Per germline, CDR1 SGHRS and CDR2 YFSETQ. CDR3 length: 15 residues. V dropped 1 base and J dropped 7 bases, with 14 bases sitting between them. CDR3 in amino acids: CASSLSEGRGEKLFF. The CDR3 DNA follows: TGCGCCAGCAGCTTGTCGGAGGGAAGGGGTGAAAAACTGTTTTTT. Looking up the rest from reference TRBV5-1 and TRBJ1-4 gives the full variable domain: KAGVTQTPRYLIKTRGQQVTLSCSPISGHRSVSWYQQTPGQGLQFLFEYFSETQRNKGNFPGRFSGRQFSNSRSEMNVSTLELGDSALYLCASSLSEGRGEKLFFGSGTQLSVL.

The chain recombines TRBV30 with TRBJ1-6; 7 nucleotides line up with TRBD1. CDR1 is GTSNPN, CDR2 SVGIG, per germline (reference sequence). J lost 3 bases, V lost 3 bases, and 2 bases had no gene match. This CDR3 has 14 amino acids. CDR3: CAWRTGNYNSPLHF. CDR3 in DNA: TGTGCCTGGAGGACAGGGAACTATAATTCACCCCTCCACTTT.

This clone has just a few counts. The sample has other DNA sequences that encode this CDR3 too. CDR3 residues: CASSWDRANTEAFF. The CDR3 DNA reads as TGCGCCAGCAGCTGGGACAGGGCTAACACTGAAGCTTTCTTT. The chain recombines TRBV5-1 with TRBJ1-1; 9 bases are shared with TRBD1. J gave up 2 bases and V 3 bases, and 2 bases lay outside the gene matches. Germline V gives CDR1 SGHRS, CDR2 YFSETQ. The CDR3 contains 14 residues.

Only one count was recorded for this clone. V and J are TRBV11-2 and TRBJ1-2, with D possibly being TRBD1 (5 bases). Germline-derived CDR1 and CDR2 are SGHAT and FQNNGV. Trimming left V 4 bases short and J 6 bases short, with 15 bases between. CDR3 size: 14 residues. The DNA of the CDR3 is TGTGCCAGCAGCTCGGCAGGGAGGAGGGATGGCTACACCTTC. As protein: CASSSAGRRDGYTF.

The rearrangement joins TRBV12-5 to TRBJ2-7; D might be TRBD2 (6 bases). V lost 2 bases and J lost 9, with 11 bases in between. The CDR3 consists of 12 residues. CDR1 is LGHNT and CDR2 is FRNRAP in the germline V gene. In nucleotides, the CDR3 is TGTGCTAGTGGTTTGCCGCACGGGGGGCAGTACTTC. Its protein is CASGLPHGGQYF.

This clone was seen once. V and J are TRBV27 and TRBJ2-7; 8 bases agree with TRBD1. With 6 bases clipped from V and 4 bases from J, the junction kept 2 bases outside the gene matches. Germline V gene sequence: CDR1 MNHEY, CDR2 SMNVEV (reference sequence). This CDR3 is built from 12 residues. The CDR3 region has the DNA TGTGCCAGCAGGGACAGGGTGTACGAGCAGTACTTC. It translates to CASRDRVYEQYF.

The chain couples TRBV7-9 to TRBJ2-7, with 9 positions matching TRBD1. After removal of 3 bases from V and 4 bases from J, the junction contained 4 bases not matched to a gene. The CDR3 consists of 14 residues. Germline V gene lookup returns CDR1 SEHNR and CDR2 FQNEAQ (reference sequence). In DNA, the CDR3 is TGTGCCAGCAGCTTTCCGGGACAGGGATACGAGCAGTACTTC. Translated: CASSFPGQGYEQYF.

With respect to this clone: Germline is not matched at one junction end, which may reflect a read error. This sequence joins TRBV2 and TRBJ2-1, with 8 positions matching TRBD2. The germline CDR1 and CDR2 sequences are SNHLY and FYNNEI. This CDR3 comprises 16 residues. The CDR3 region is CASGDPAGDSYNEQFF. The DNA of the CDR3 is TGTGCCAGCGGTGACCCAGCGGGGGACTCCTACAATGAGCAGTTCTTC. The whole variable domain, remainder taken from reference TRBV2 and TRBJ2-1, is EPEVTQTPSHQVTQMGQEVILRCVPISNHLYFYWYRQILGQKVEFLVSFYNNEISEKSEIFDDQFSVERPDGSNFTLKIRSTKLEDSAMYFCASGDPAGDSYNEQFFGPGTRLTVL.

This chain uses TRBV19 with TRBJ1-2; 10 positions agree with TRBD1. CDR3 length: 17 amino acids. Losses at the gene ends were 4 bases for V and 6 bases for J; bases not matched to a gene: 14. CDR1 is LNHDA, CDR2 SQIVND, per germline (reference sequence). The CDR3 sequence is CASSTRQGAIGADGYTF. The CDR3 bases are TGTGCCAGTAGTACCAGACAGGGGGCGATCGGGGCTGATGGCTACACCTTC.

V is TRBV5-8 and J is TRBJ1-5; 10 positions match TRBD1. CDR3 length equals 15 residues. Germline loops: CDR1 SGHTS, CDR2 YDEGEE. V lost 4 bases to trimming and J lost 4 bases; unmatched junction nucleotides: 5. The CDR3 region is CASSPGTGVNQPQHF. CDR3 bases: TGTGCCAGCAGCCCCGGGACAGGGGTGAATCAGCCCCAGCATTTT. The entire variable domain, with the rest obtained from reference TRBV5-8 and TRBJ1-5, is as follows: EAGVTQSPTHLIKTRGQQATLRCSPISGHTSVYWYQQALGLGLQFLLWYDEGEERNRGNFPPRFSGRQFPNYSSELNVNALELEDSALYLCASSPGTGVNQPQHFGDGTRLSIL.

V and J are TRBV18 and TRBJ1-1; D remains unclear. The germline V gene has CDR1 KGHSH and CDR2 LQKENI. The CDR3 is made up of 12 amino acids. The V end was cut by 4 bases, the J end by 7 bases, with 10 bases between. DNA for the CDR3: TGTGCCAGCTCACAAATAACAGATGAAGCTTTCTTT. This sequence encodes CASSQITDEAFF.

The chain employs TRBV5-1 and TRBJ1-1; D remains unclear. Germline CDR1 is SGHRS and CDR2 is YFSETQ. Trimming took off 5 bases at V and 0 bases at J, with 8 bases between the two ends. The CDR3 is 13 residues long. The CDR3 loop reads CASRVALNTEAFF. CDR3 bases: TGCGCCAGCAGAGTAGCGCTGAACACTGAAGCTTTCTTT.

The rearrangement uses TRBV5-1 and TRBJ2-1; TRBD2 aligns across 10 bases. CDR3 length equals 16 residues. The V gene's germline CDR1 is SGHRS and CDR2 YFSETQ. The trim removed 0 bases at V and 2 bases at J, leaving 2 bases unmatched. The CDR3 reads CASSLDLAGAYNEQFF. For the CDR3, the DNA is TGCGCCAGCAGCTTGGATCTAGCGGGGGCCTACAATGAGCAGTTCTTC.